This passage covers 4 T cell receptor beta chains from one sample sequenced in a study of radiotherapy plus CTLA-4 blockade in lung cancer (dated by TCRdb to 2017 to 2018). Receptor libraries were prepared by the immunoSEQ multiplex PCR assay. The source is immuneACCESS, and TCRdb retained only in-frame sequences with V and J called. Part of the clones is not carried over; for the studies checked, unresolved V genes explain less than half of this, and the remainder is unexplained. For this sample the table gives tens of thousands of clones, of which around 80% were detected only once. Clones ranked in the top ten supply approximately 0.79% of the sample. The sequenced sample was peripheral blood, obtained from a patient treated with radiotherapy plus ipilimumab. The receptors here all came from a human donor with non-small cell lung cancer who had stable disease on radiotherapy plus ipilimumab.

The rearrangement joins TRBV29-1 to TRBJ2-6; D is undetermined. CDR3 length: 15 amino acids. Germline CDR1 reads SQVTM; CDR2 reads ANQGSEA. Between the trimmed V and J ends, which lost 1 base and 0 bases, there was a span of 7 bases. This CDR3 is CSVEGESSGANVLTF. CDR3 nucleotide sequence: TGCAGCGTTGAAGGGGAAAGCTCTGGGGCCAACGTCCTGACTTTC.

J is TRBJ2-7 and V is TRBV5-1, with 11 bases fitting TRBD2. This CDR3 has 16 residues. After removal of 1 base from V and 1 base from J, the junction contained 4 bases not matched to a gene. In germline, CDR1 is SGHRS, CDR2 YFSETQ. CDR3 amino acids: CASSLLLAGGSYEQYF. For the CDR3, the DNA is TGCGCCAGCAGCTTGCTCCTAGCGGGAGGTTCCTACGAGCAGTACTTC.

This clone has only one observation. The J gene is TRBJ1-5, the V gene TRBV19, with no clear D. The CDR3 sequence is 15 residues long. Germline assignment: CDR1 LNHDA and CDR2 SQIVND (reference sequence). V was shortened by 6 bases and J by 0 bases, with 12 bases between the two germline ends. CDR3 nucleotide sequence: TGTGCCAGTAGCCCGAGTCGGGGTAGCAATCAGCCCCAGCATTTT. Protein sequence: CASSPSRGSNQPQHF.

The genes are TRBV6-1 and TRBJ2-3, with a tentative D call TRBD1 (5 bases). Germline CDR1 is MNHNS and CDR2 is SASEGT. Trimming removed 1 base from V and 6 bases from J, with 11 bases in between. The CDR3 length is 14 residues. CDR3 DNA sequence: TGTGCCAGCAGTGAAGTGGGCAGGGTGGATACGCAGTATTTT. Translated, it gives CASSEVGRVDTQYF.